This T cell receptor beta chain is from a study of control samples from healthy donors and cancer patients. Using immunoSEQ multiplex PCR, the repertoire was profiled, and TCRdb retains in-frame clones only, with some absent. Of about 120,000 clones in the sample, approximately 90% were seen once. A single count supports this clone. V lost 1 base, J lost 4 bases, and 7 bases lay in between. Per the germline V gene, CDR1 is MGHRA and CDR2 is YSYEKL. The CDR3 is 13 amino acids. This sequence was found in a woman between 50 and 59 years old with colorectal cancer. V gene TRBV4-1 combines with J gene TRBJ1-1, with D hard to call. Sequenced: PBMCs. CDR3 bases: TGCGCCAGCAGCCAAGCTGGGGTCACTGAAGCTTTCTTT. Amino acid sequence: CASSQAGVTEAFF.